Sequencing of this T cell receptor (beta chain) was carried out in a study of T cell responses to AZD1222 COVID-19 vaccine. Study conclusions and caveats: Baseline seropositivity occurred in only 5 or 6 AZD1222 recipients. Targets within unmutated variant regions were reportedly found for nearly half of spike-specific TCRs.

Clones were read by immunoSEQ multiplex PCR, and TCRdb kept only the in-frame ones, dropping some. The sample carries over 95,000 clones, around nine tenths recorded once. A word on this clone: Its target is not known.

Trimming took 0 bases from V and 0 from J, leaving 15 bases between them. Looked up from germline, CDR1 is LGHNA and CDR2 is YNFKEQ. The CDR3 spans 17 residues. The sample consisted of peripheral blood, taken 28 days after the second AZD1222 dose. V and J are TRBV4-2 and TRBJ2-7; D is uncertain. The clonotype comes from an adult who received the AZD1222 COVID-19 vaccine. The CDR3 region has the DNA TGTGCCAGCAGCCAAGATTTTAGTGGGGTCCTCTCCTACGAGCAGTACTTC. Translated: CASSQDFSGVLSYEQYF.